The next 22 T cell receptor beta chains were all read from a single sample in a study of T cells in Graves' hyperthyroidism and ophthalmopathy. RNA transcripts were the template for amplifying TCR beta CDR3 regions. The HTBI primer set was used in a first-round RT-PCR of the TCR CDR3. TCRdb itself ran the multiplex PCR reads through MiXCR, one entry per CDR3 protein. The sample has some 740,000 distinct CDR3 sequences; 12% to 15% are singletons. The specimen sequenced was blood. The receptors stem from a woman in her late teens or twenties with Graves' hyperthyroidism.

In this sample, this clonotype turned up a few times. The V gene is TRBV7-9, the J gene TRBJ2-2; 10 bases agree with TRBD2. The CDR3 loop spans 17 amino acids. Germline V CDR1 and CDR2: SEHNR, FQNEAQ (reference sequence). V trimming: 5 bases; J trimming: 1 base; junction bases outside the gene matches: 7. The CDR3 reads CASSTGTSDLNTGELFF. CDR3 nucleotides: TGTGCCAGCAGCACCGGGACTAGCGACCTGAACACCGGGGAGCTGTTTTTT.

The sample holds a few counts of this clonotype. The chain joins TRBV6-1 to TRBJ2-7, with D possibly being TRBD1 (5 bases). The CDR3 length is 14 residues. Germline CDR1 reads MNHNS; CDR2 reads SASEGT. V lost 7 bases to trimming and J lost 0 bases, with 13 bases between them. The CDR3 coding sequence is TGTGCCAGCAAGCCAGGGCTTAACTCCTACGAGCAGTACTTC. As protein: CASKPGLNSYEQYF.

A note on this clonotype: The missing conserved phenylalanine or tryptophan at the end of this CDR3 makes a read error likely. V and J are TRBV5-1 and TRBJ2-5, with TRBD2 identical over 8 bases. The CDR3 is made up of 14 amino acids. Germline V gene data show CDR1 as SGHRS and CDR2 as YFSETQ. The junction had 3 bases not matched to a gene; V was cut back by 4 bases and J by 1 base. The CDR3 here is CASSARGVQETQYL. The CDR3 DNA reads as TGCGCCAGCAGCGCGCGGGGGGTCCAAGAGACCCAGTACTTA.

This clonotype was recorded many times. Given a much more abundant clone one base away, this may be a read error. This chain links TRBV12-3 or TRBV12-4 with TRBJ2-1; weak D call: TRBD2 (6 bases). The CDR3 sequence is 16 residues long. CDR3: CASSPRTSRSYNERFF. CDR3 DNA sequence: TGTGCCAGCAGTCCGCGAACTAGCCGGTCCTACAATGAGCGGTTCTTC.

This clonotype has ten or more counts. The rearrangement uses TRBV20-1 and TRBJ1-2, with a possible D match to TRBD1 (5 bases). Trimming pared 7 bases from V and 6 bases from J, leaving 12 bases between. In germline, CDR1 is DFQATT, CDR2 SNEGSKA (reference sequence). The length of the CDR3 is 11 residues. CDR3 DNA sequence: TGCAGTGGGGACCGTTGGGATGGCTACACCTTC. Translating gives CSGDRWDGYTF.

This clonotype was detected many times. The rearrangement joins TRBV5-6 to TRBJ1-5; D gene uncertain. Between the trimmed V and J ends, which lost 0 bases and 4 bases, there was a span of 5 bases. Germline-derived CDR1 and CDR2 are SGHDT and YYEEEE. The CDR3 runs 13 residues. CDR3: CASSLGENQPQHF. The CDR3 DNA reads TGTGCCAGCAGCTTGGGAGAGAATCAGCCCCAGCATTTT.

In its sample, this clonotype was seen a few times. The CDR3 DNA follows: TGTGCCACCAGCAGTCCTTCTTGGTACAGGGAGGATGGCTACACCTTC. Translating it yields CATSSPSWYREDGYTF. The chain employs TRBV15 and TRBJ1-2; TRBD1 might be the D (6 bases). Germline V gene data show CDR1 as LNHNV and CDR2 as YYDKDF (reference sequence). This CDR3 has 16 residues. With 3 bases removed from V and 6 bases from J, the gap between germline ends came to 20 bases.

This clonotype was detected many times. The chain couples TRBV12-3 or TRBV12-4 to TRBJ2-7; D may be TRBD2 (5 bases). The CDR3 has 14 amino acids. V was pared by 3 bases and J by 6 bases, with 15 bases between. The CDR3 DNA reads as TGTGCCAGCAGTTTTTTCTTTGGCGGGCTCGAGCAGTACTTC. It codes for CASSFFFGGLEQYF.

Ten or more counts support this clonotype. The chain joins TRBV7-9 to TRBJ2-1; no definite D call. CDR3 length: 12 amino acids. Trimming stripped 5 bases from V and 8 bases from J, with 10 bases between. The germline CDR1 and CDR2 sequences are SEHNR and FQNEAQ (reference sequence). The CDR3: CASSTVFYEQFF. In DNA form, the CDR3 reads TGTGCCAGCAGCACTGTTTTCTATGAGCAGTTCTTC.

This clonotype has ten or more counts. V is TRBV29-1 and J is TRBJ1-1; 8 nucleotides agree with TRBD1. With V trimmed by 8 bases and J by 1 base, 3 bases remained unmatched. Germline CDR1 SQVTM, CDR2 ANQGSEA. The CDR3 is 12 amino acids. The CDR3 sequence: CSWGQENTEAFF. DNA of the CDR3: TGCAGCTGGGGACAGGAGAACACTGAAGCTTTCTTT. The entire variable domain, with the rest obtained from reference TRBV29-1 and TRBJ1-1, is as follows: SAVISQKPSRDICQRGTSLTIQCQVDSQVTMMFWYRQQPGQSLTLIATANQGSEATYESGFVIDKFPISRPNLTFSTLTVSNMSPEDSSIYLCSWGQENTEAFFGQGTRLTVV.

This chain connects TRBV15 to TRBJ1-1; no firm D call. Germline-derived CDR1 and CDR2 are LNHNV and YYDKDF (reference sequence). CDR3 length: 13 residues. Trimming pared 4 bases from V and 0 bases from J, leaving 6 bases between. The CDR3 loop reads CATSKALNTEAFF. The DNA for the CDR3 is TGTGCCACCAGCAAAGCACTGAACACTGAAGCTTTCTTT. Combining the CDR3 with reference TRBV15 and TRBJ1-1 gives the whole variable domain DAMVIQNPRYQVTQFGKPVTLSCSQTLNHNVMYWYQQKSSQAPKLLFHYYDKDFNNEADTPDNFQSRRPNTSFCFLDIRSPGLGDTAMYLCATSKALNTEAFFGQGTRLTVV.

The J gene is TRBJ2-1, the V gene TRBV7-8, with D tentatively TRBD2 (6 bases). The V end lost 0 bases, the J end lost 7 bases, and 10 bases lay between the germline ends. The CDR3 is 14 residues long. Germline V gene sequence: CDR1 SGHVS, CDR2 FQNEAQ. The CDR3 reads CASSLAREKNEQFF. The CDR3 region has the DNA TGTGCCAGCAGCTTAGCACGGGAGAAAAATGAGCAGTTCTTC.

Only a few counts were recorded for this clonotype. The J gene is TRBJ2-3, the V gene TRBV12-3 or TRBV12-4, with D uncertain. Trimming removed 8 bases from V and 2 bases from J, with 11 bases in between. This CDR3 region has 13 residues. In nucleotides, the CDR3 is TGTGCCAGCGAGCACCTGAACACAGATACGCAGTATTTT. Translating gives CASEHLNTDTQYF.

This clonotype was observed at least ten times. J is TRBJ1-5 and V is TRBV11-2; D gene uncertain. The V end was cut by 5 bases, the J end by 1 base, with 9 bases between. This CDR3 region has 14 residues. Per the germline V gene, CDR1 is SGHAT and CDR2 is FQNNGV. DNA of the CDR3: TGTGCCAGCAGCCCTGAAAACAGCAATCAGCCCCAGCATTTT. Translation: CASSPENSNQPQHF.

The CDR3 is CASSEGPGYWPQHF. As DNA, the CDR3 is TGTGCCAGCAGTGAAGGTCCAGGGTATTGGCCCCAGCATTTT. The V call is TRBV6-1, the J call TRBJ1-5; weak D call: TRBD1 (5 bases). The CDR3 consists of 14 residues. V lost 1 base, J lost 9 bases, and 13 bases lay in between. CDR1 and CDR2 (germline): MNHNS, SASEGT.

The V call is TRBV10-1, the J call TRBJ2-7; 13 positions match TRBD2. The ends lost 2 bases at V and 4 bases at J; junction bases unmatched: 5. From germline, CDR1 is WNHNN and CDR2 SYGVQD (reference sequence). The CDR3 loop spans 16 amino acids. CDR3: CASSELGTSGMYEQYF. The DNA of the CDR3 is TGCGCCAGCAGTGAGCTTGGGACTAGCGGGATGTACGAGCAGTACTTC.

J is TRBJ2-1 and V is TRBV24-1, with 8 bases identical to TRBD2. Germline V lookup: CDR1 KGHDR, CDR2 SFDVKD. This CDR3 region has 16 residues. V lost 0 bases to trimming and J lost 2 bases; unmatched junction nucleotides: 2. CDR3 nucleotides: TGTGCCACCAGTGATTTGCCCGGGAGGGCCTACAATGAGCAGTTCTTC. It specifies CATSDLPGRAYNEQFF.

The table lists this clonotype with many counts. V gene TRBV20-1 combines with J gene TRBJ2-2; D ambiguous. CDR1 is DFQATT, CDR2 SNEGSKA, per germline (reference sequence). The V and J ends lost 5 bases and 7 bases respectively, with 17 bases between them. This CDR3 region has 14 residues. CDR3 DNA sequence: TGCAGTGCTTTTCGGACCAGAGATGGCGGGGAGCTGTTTTTT. It encodes CSAFRTRDGGELFF.

This clonotype was detected only a few times. CDR3 region: CASSIGQSTDTQYF. In DNA form, the CDR3 reads TGTGCCAGTAGTATCGGGCAGAGCACAGATACGCAGTATTTT. This rearrangement joins TRBV19 to TRBJ2-3; D gene uncertain. Germline V CDR1 and CDR2: LNHDA, SQIVND (reference sequence). Trimming left V 3 bases short and J 0 bases short, with 7 bases between. The CDR3 runs 14 residues.

In nucleotides, the CDR3 is TGTGCCACCAGTGACCCCCGGGTACGGGAGGACAATCAGCCCCAGCATTTT. It yields the protein CATSDPRVREDNQPQHF. The chain joins TRBV24-1 to TRBJ1-5, with D unresolved. The CDR3 has 17 amino acids. The germline V gene has CDR1 KGHDR and CDR2 SFDVKD. V was pared by 4 bases and J by 3 bases, with 18 bases between.

There are many counts of this clonotype. V usage is TRBV6-1 and J usage is TRBJ1-4, with D maybe TRBD1 (5 bases). Germline V gene data show CDR1 as MNHNS and CDR2 as SASEGT. The CDR3 totals 15 residues. V lost 5 bases, J lost 7 bases, and 17 bases lay in between. CDR3 loop: CASSYSGGRVEKLFF. In nucleotides, the CDR3 is TGTGCCAGCAGTTATTCTGGGGGTCGAGTTGAAAAACTGTTTTTT.

This clonotype was seen at least ten times. V is TRBV18 and J is TRBJ2-1; D tentatively reads TRBD1 or TRBD2 (5 bases each). Trimming stripped 8 bases from V and 10 bases from J, with 15 bases between. The CDR3 extends over 12 amino acids. Germline V gene sequence: CDR1 KGHSH, CDR2 LQKENI. CDR3 nucleotide sequence: TGTGCCAGCCGGGACCCTCCCAGGGAGCAGTTCTTC. It is translated as CASRDPPREQFF. Combining the CDR3 with reference TRBV18 and TRBJ2-1 gives the whole variable domain NAGVMQNPRHLVRRRGQEARLRCSPMKGHSHVYWYRQLPEEGLKFMVYLQKENIIDESGMPKERFSAEFPKEGPSILRIQQVVRGDSAAYFCASRDPPREQFFGPGTRLTVL.